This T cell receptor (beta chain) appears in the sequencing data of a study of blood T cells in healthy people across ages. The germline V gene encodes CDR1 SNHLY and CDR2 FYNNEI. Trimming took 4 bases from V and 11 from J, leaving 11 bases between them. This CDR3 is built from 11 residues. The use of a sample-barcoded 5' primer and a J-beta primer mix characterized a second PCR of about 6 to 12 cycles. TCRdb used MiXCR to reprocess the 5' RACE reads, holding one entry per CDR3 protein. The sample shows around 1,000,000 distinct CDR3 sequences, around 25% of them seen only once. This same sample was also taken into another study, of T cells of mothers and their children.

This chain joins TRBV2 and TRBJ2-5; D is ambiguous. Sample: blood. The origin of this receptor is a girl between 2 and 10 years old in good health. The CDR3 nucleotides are TGTGCCAGCAGTGTGGGGTCATCGCAGTACTTC. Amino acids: CASSVGSSQYF.